This T cell receptor (beta chain) appears in the sequencing data of a study of T cell repertoires in cytomegalovirus infection. Overall study context: Public TCR beta signatures provided an indication of both CMV infection and a matching HLA type.

Overall study findings and caveats: Ex vivo responses were dominated by HLA-C-restricted CMV-specific TCR beta clonotypes.

This clonotype was detected many times. Its antigen is currently unknown. The CDR3 extends over 15 amino acids. Germline CDR1 is SGHTA and CDR2 is FQGNSA. J was trimmed by 8 bases and V by 5 bases; bases with no gene match: 12. TCRdb fed the reads into MiXCR, producing one record per CDR3 protein. The sample holds hundreds of thousands of distinct CDR3 sequences, 8% to 10% seen once. The V gene is TRBV7-2, the J gene TRBJ2-1; 7 bases match TRBD2. The sequenced sample consisted of PBMCs. This receptor was identified in a human donor in good health (CMV status not recorded). Some clones in this sample may be carry-over from other donors' samples. The CDR3 DNA reads TGTGCCAGCAGCGCAACCAGGACTAGAAGTCATGAGCAGTTCTTC. Its protein is CASSATRTRSHEQFF.